This TCR beta chain stems from a study of shared clonotypes between healthy human individuals. Findings and caveats of the study: Generation probabilities of non-shared clonotypes were lower (relative to those shared by all four donors). Among donors, clonotype sharing was expected to be affected by sequencing depth.

On this clone: The antigen remains unidentified.

Between the trimmed V and J ends, which lost 0 bases and 1 base, there was a span of 9 bases. Germline V lookup: CDR1 KGHSH, CDR2 LQKENI. The CDR3 sequence is 15 residues long. Libraries were prepared by immunoSEQ multiplex PCR; TCRdb keeps only in-frame clonotypes and omits some of them. The sample yields about 670,000 clones, around 72% seen once. This clonotype was obtained from a woman aged 30 to 39 in good health. V is TRBV18 and J is TRBJ1-1; possibly TRBD1 for D (6 bases). Sample: memory CD4+ T cells sorted from blood. Described subset: CD45RA-negative fraction. In nucleotides, the CDR3 is TGTGCCAGCTCACCACCGGCCAGGGGGAACACTGAAGCTTTCTTT. It yields the protein CASSPPARGNTEAFF.